These 5 T cell receptor beta chains were all obtained from the same sample, sequenced in a study of shared clonotypes between healthy human individuals. Sequenced by immunoSEQ multiplex PCR; TCRdb stores in-frame clones only, minus some. The profile shows more than 2 million clones, around 93% of them singletons. Naive CD8 cells, CD45RO-negative and positively selected for CCR7, excluded terminally differentiated effector memory CD45RA+ cells. Material: naive CD8+ T cells from PBMCs. These receptors came from a man aged 18 to 29 in good health. Some clones in this sample may be carry-over from other donors' samples.

The gene calls are TRBV7-6 and TRBJ2-6, with D possibly being TRBD1 (6 bases). Trimming left V 9 bases short and J 0 bases short, with 15 bases between. This CDR3 has 16 residues. Germline V gives CDR1 SGHVS, CDR2 FNYEAQ. Written as DNA, the CDR3 is TGTGCCAGTTTTGGGACACCCGACTCTGGGGCCAACGTCCTGACTTTC. Its translation: CASFGTPDSGANVLTF.

Turning to this clone: Other DNA sequences in the sample encode the same CDR3. V and J are TRBV27 and TRBJ2-7, with 7 bases matching TRBD1. The CDR3 totals 13 residues. CDR1 is MNHEY and CDR2 is SMNVEV in the germline V gene (reference sequence). V dropped 5 bases and J dropped 4; count of bases not matched to a gene: 5. CDR3 nucleotide sequence: TGTGCCAGCAGTCCGACAGGGCTGTACGAGCAGTACTTC. This sequence encodes CASSPTGLYEQYF.

The chain links TRBV19 to TRBJ2-7; 7 bases are shared with TRBD2. The CDR3 contains 15 residues. In germline, CDR1 is LNHDA, CDR2 SQIVND (reference sequence). The V gene end was trimmed by 11 bases and the J gene end by 3 bases; junction bases not matched to a gene: 16. The CDR3 sequence is CAGSKGEASGYEQYF. CDR3 bases: TGTGCCGGTTCTAAGGGAGAGGCTAGCGGCTACGAGCAGTACTTC.

This chain joins TRBV4-3 and TRBJ1-5; no clear D gene. CDR1 and CDR2 from the germline V gene are LGHNA and YSLEER. This CDR3 region has 17 residues. V shed 1 base and J shed 0 bases, with 13 bases lying between them. CDR3 sequence (DNA): TGCGCCAGCAGCCAAGTGATGGAGTATAATAGCAATCAGCCCCAGCATTTT. It encodes CASSQVMEYNSNQPQHF.

This chain links TRBV10-3 with TRBJ1-2; D not certain. CDR1 is ENHRY and CDR2 is SYGVKD in the germline V gene. Trimming took 3 bases from V and 4 from J, leaving 12 bases between them. The CDR3 runs 14 residues. The CDR3 sequence: CAISDVGAIYGYTF. The CDR3 coding sequence is TGTGCCATCAGTGATGTCGGCGCCATCTATGGCTACACCTTC.